This T cell receptor (beta chain) was sequenced for a study of T cells in Graves' hyperthyroidism and ophthalmopathy. Study-wide points: From stable hyperthyroidism, ophthalmopathy was set apart by a 13 V-J model.

A remark on this clonotype: Its antigen is currently unknown.

The investigators amplified TCR beta CDR3 regions from RNA transcripts. When the TCR CDR3 underwent first-round RT-PCR, the HTBI primer set was used. TCRdb re-called the multiplex PCR reads with MiXCR, one entry per CDR3 protein. This table holds 360,000 or so distinct CDR3 sequences, over 12% found once. At least 3 on the Clinical Activity Score was recorded for ophthalmopathy patients, who also had NOSPECS grade at least 4 and duration under 3 months. Diagnosing involved the use of clinical symptoms, serum thyroxine and TRAb, thyroid ultrasound and orbital computed tomography. This CDR3 has 15 amino acids. Germline CDR1 LGHNT, CDR2 FRNRAP. The germline V and J ends were trimmed by 0 bases and 1 base, with 10 bases remaining between them.

The sample taken for sequencing was blood. The chain employs TRBV12-5 and TRBJ2-7; D might be TRBD2 (5 bases). This receptor was obtained from a woman aged 60-75 years with Graves' ophthalmopathy. CDR3 sequence: CASGLVVAKSYEQYF. For the CDR3, the DNA is TGTGCTAGTGGTTTGGTCGTAGCGAAATCCTACGAGCAGTACTTC.